These 24 T cell receptor beta chains were sequenced from one sample in a study of blood T cell repertoires in COVID-19. Profiling relied on immunoSEQ multiplex PCR, and the TCRdb table lists in-frame clones only, not all of them. The sample comprises 200,000 to 250,000 clones, roughly 84% of which are singletons, and approximately 5.1% rests with the top ten. Specimen: peripheral blood. The source of these receptors is a woman in her fifties or sixties who had recovered from COVID-19.

The chain joins TRBV5-5 to TRBJ1-1; 9 nucleotides match TRBD1. The V gene end was trimmed by 6 bases and the J gene end by 6 bases; junction bases not matched to a gene: 9. This CDR3 is built from 14 residues. Germline loops: CDR1 SGHKS, CDR2 YYEKEE (reference sequence). CDR3 region: CASTKGQGSPEAFF. In DNA, the CDR3 is TGTGCCAGCACGAAAGGACAGGGGAGCCCTGAAGCTTTCTTT.

Points on this clone: Within the sample, other DNA sequences also encode this same CDR3. The gene calls are TRBV27 and TRBJ1-1; the D is unclear. V lost 3 bases and J 0 bases, leaving 5 bases between the germline ends. Germline-derived CDR1 and CDR2 are MNHEY and SMNVEV (reference sequence). The CDR3 covers 13 residues. The CDR3 loop reads CASSLRMNTEAFF. CDR3 bases: TGTGCCAGCAGTTTGCGCATGAACACTGAAGCTTTCTTT.

This clone appeared once. The chain employs TRBV9 and TRBJ2-5; weak D call: TRBD1 (6 bases). Trimming cost V 4 bases and J 1 base, with 11 bases left between them. Germline values: CDR1 SGDLS, CDR2 YYNGEE. The CDR3 contains 14 residues. The CDR3 reads CASSLQGFQETQYF. In nucleotides, the CDR3 is TGTGCCAGCAGCCTACAGGGCTTCCAAGAGACCCAGTACTTC.

DNA for the CDR3: TGTGCCAGCAGCTTGCCCTGGTCCCGGGGAGATGGCTACACCTTC. This codes for CASSLPWSRGDGYTF. This chain connects TRBV5-4 to TRBJ1-2; D unresolved. The CDR3 is made up of 15 amino acids. Germline V CDR1 and CDR2: SGHNT, YYREEE (reference sequence). V lost 1 base to trimming and J lost 6 bases, with 16 bases between them.

The J gene is TRBJ2-1, the V gene TRBV7-9, with 10 bases aligning to TRBD2. The CDR3 loop spans 14 amino acids. Germline CDR1 reads SEHNR; CDR2 reads FQNEAQ (reference sequence). J was trimmed by 8 bases and V by 5 bases; bases with no gene match: 6. In nucleotides, the CDR3 is TGTGCCAGCAGCCCACGGACTAGCGGCGATGAGCAGTTCTTC. This gives the protein CASSPRTSGDEQFF.

The V and J genes are TRBV12-3 or TRBV12-4 and TRBJ1-2; 7 bases align to TRBD1. The CDR3 sequence is 13 residues long. The V and J ends lost 8 bases and 2 bases, in that order; junction bases with no gene match: 5. Written as DNA, the CDR3 is TGTGCCAGCTGGGACAGCCCAAACTATGGCTACACCTTC. Amino acid sequence: CASWDSPNYGYTF.

Written as DNA, the CDR3 is TGTGCCAGCAGTGGGGGGACAGGCTCCTACAATGAGCAGTTCTTC. Translated, it gives CASSGGTGSYNEQFF. V usage is TRBV2 and J usage is TRBJ2-1; TRBD1 matches 8 bases. CDR1 and CDR2 from the germline V gene are SNHLY and FYNNEI. This CDR3 spans 15 amino acids. V gave up 4 bases and J gave up 0 bases; unmatched junction bases: 2.

This clone was detected only once. The chain joins TRBV11-2 to TRBJ1-1; the match to TRBD1 covers 7 bases. CDR3 size: 14 residues. V shed 3 bases, J shed 3 bases, and the junction held 4 bases outside the gene matches. The germline V gene has CDR1 SGHAT and CDR2 FQNNGV. The CDR3 DNA sequence: TGTGCCAGCAGCTTTTACAGGGGTGACACTGAAGCTTTCTTT. As protein: CASSFYRGDTEAFF. Full variable domain (remainder filled in from reference TRBV11-2 and TRBJ1-1): EAGVAQSPRYKIIEKRQSVAFWCNPISGHATLYWYQQILGQGPKLLIQFQNNGVVDDSQLPKDRFSAERLKGVDSTLKIQPAKLEDSAVYLCASSFYRGDTEAFFGQGTRLTVV.

The V and J genes are TRBV5-1 and TRBJ1-1, with 7 bases matching TRBD1. CDR1 and CDR2 (germline): SGHRS, YFSETQ. Trimming at V came to 4 bases and at J to 1 base, leaving 4 bases not matched to a gene. The CDR3 has 14 amino acids. CDR3 sequence: CASSRDSWNTEAFF. CDR3 coding DNA: TGCGCCAGCAGCAGGGACAGTTGGAACACTGAAGCTTTCTTT.

The chain is built from TRBV5-1 and TRBJ2-7; 7 bases line up with TRBD1. Germline values: CDR1 SGHRS, CDR2 YFSETQ. This CDR3 is 16 amino acids long. V lost 3 bases to trimming and J lost 1 base; unmatched junction nucleotides: 10. The CDR3 DNA follows: TGCGCCAGCAGCTATACAGGGGATGCAAGGTCCTACGAGCAGTACTTC. Amino acids: CASSYTGDARSYEQYF. Using reference TRBV5-1 and TRBJ2-7 for the parts outside the CDR3, the full variable domain is KAGVTQTPRYLIKTRGQQVTLSCSPISGHRSVSWYQQTPGQGLQFLFEYFSETQRNKGNFPGRFSGRQFSNSRSEMNVSTLELGDSALYLCASSYTGDARSYEQYFGPGTRLTVT.

The chain is built from TRBV5-6 and TRBJ1-1, with D uncertain. This CDR3 comprises 13 residues. Germline-derived CDR1 and CDR2 are SGHDT and YYEEEE. The V gene lost 2 bases and the J gene lost 10 bases, with 15 bases spanning the gap. The DNA of the CDR3 is TGTGCCAGCAGCTTATATGCCGGGTTTGGAGCTTTCTTT. Translation gives CASSLYAGFGAFF.

The chain couples TRBV2 to TRBJ1-2; the D gene is possibly TRBD1 (5 bases). The CDR3 has 16 amino acids. V lost 2 bases and J 4 bases, leaving 17 bases between the germline ends. CDR1 is SNHLY, CDR2 FYNNEI, per germline. CDR3 coding DNA: TGTGCCAGCAGTGAACCGGGGAGGGACGGCCTCTATGGCTACACCTTC. It translates to CASSEPGRDGLYGYTF.

The V call is TRBV7-3, the J call TRBJ2-1; 12 nucleotides match TRBD2. The V and J ends lost 5 bases and 4 bases, in that order; junction bases with no gene match: 3. Germline V gene sequence: CDR1 SGHTA, CDR2 FQGTGA. The CDR3 loop spans 15 amino acids. CDR3 in DNA: TGTGCCAGCAGCCAACTAGCGGGGGGTTACAATGAGCAGTTCTTC. Amino acids: CASSQLAGGYNEQFF.

The rearrangement joins TRBV5-1 to TRBJ2-5; the match to TRBD1 covers 11 bases. The CDR3 sequence is 14 residues long. After removal of 4 bases from V and 4 bases from J, the junction contained 3 bases not matched to a gene. Germline CDR1 and CDR2: SGHRS and YFSETQ. The CDR3: CASSEGTGGETQYF. CDR3 sequence (DNA): TGCGCCAGCAGCGAAGGGACAGGGGGAGAGACCCAGTACTTC.

This sequence joins TRBV5-8 and TRBJ2-1; 9 nucleotides agree with TRBD2. Germline V gives CDR1 SGHTS, CDR2 YDEGEE. The length of the CDR3 is 15 residues. Unmatched junction bases numbered 8, after V lost 3 bases and J lost 7 bases. The CDR3 is CASSWGLARSNEQFF. DNA of the CDR3: TGTGCCAGCAGCTGGGGACTAGCCAGGAGTAATGAGCAGTTCTTC.

The sample holds one count of this clone. The chain uses TRBV4-3 and TRBJ1-1; D is perhaps TRBD1 (5 bases). The CDR3 is 15 amino acids. With 4 bases removed from V and 0 bases from J, the gap between germline ends came to 12 bases. Germline V lookup: CDR1 LGHNA, CDR2 YSLEER. CDR3 region: CASSPGGTLNTEAFF. The CDR3 DNA reads as TGCGCCAGCAGCCCCGGGGGGACCTTGAACACTGAAGCTTTCTTT.

This clone was seen just once. The V and J genes are TRBV18 and TRBJ2-7; no definite D call. The CDR3 loop spans 11 amino acids. Germline-derived CDR1 and CDR2 are KGHSH and LQKENI. V was clipped by 6 bases and J by 4 bases, with 7 bases between them. As DNA, the CDR3 is TGTGCCAGCTCCCTAGAGTACGAGCAGTACTTC. This encodes CASSLEYEQYF.

CDR3: CASSWGQVSSYNEQFF. The CDR3 region has the DNA TGCGCCAGCAGCTGGGGACAGGTGAGCTCCTACAATGAGCAGTTCTTC. The chain is built from TRBV5-1 and TRBJ2-1; 8 positions match TRBD1. Germline V gene data show CDR1 as SGHRS and CDR2 as YFSETQ. The length of the CDR3 is 16 residues. V trimming: 3 bases; J trimming: 0 bases; junction bases outside the gene matches: 5.

The chain links TRBV7-3 to TRBJ2-2, with 10 bases matching TRBD1. V lost 5 bases and J lost 6; bases outside the gene matches: 6. CDR3 length: 15 residues. Germline loops: CDR1 SGHTA, CDR2 FQGTGA. The CDR3 is CASSRGTGAAGELFF. CDR3 coding DNA: TGTGCCAGCAGCCGAGGGACAGGGGCCGCCGGGGAGCTGTTTTTT. Full variable domain (outside the CDR3, taken from reference TRBV7-3 and TRBJ2-2): GAGVSQTPSNKVTEKGKYVELRCDPISGHTALYWYRQSLGQGPEFLIYFQGTGAADDSGLPNDRFFAVRPEGSVSTLKIQRTERGDSAVYLCASSRGTGAAGELFFGEGSRLTVL.

CDR3 amino acids: CASSPRDISNSPLHF. The CDR3, as DNA: TGCGCCAGCAGCCCCCGGGACATAAGTAATTCACCCCTCCACTTT. This chain links TRBV5-1 with TRBJ1-6, with a tentative D call TRBD1 (6 bases). V lost 4 bases and J 6 bases, leaving 14 bases between the germline ends. The CDR3 has 15 residues. Germline CDR1 and CDR2: SGHRS and YFSETQ.

The chain carries TRBV2 and TRBJ2-7; the match to TRBD2 covers 10 bases. This CDR3 region has 15 residues. The ends lost 5 bases at V and 6 bases at J; junction bases unmatched: 10. Germline CDR1 SNHLY, CDR2 FYNNEI. As DNA, the CDR3 is TGTGCCAGCAGTCGCCAGAGCGGGGGGGCCTTCGAGCAGTACTTC. This translates into CASSRQSGGAFEQYF.

The chain joins TRBV6-2 or TRBV6-3 to TRBJ1-2, with 9 bases aligning to TRBD1. CDR3 size: 15 residues. The V gene's germline CDR1 is MNHEY and CDR2 SVGEGT. With V trimmed by 5 bases and J by 1 base, 5 bases remained unmatched. The CDR3 sequence: CASSPRTGDNYGYTF. The CDR3 region has the DNA TGTGCCAGCAGTCCCCGGACAGGGGATAACTATGGCTACACCTTC.

Here the CDR3 reads CASSSDGQGALGYTF. The CDR3 DNA reads as TGTGCCAGCAGCTCGGATGGACAGGGGGCGCTTGGCTACACCTTC. The V and J genes are TRBV11-2 and TRBJ1-2, with 11 positions matching TRBD1. Unmatched junction bases numbered 8, after V lost 4 bases and J lost 7 bases. The CDR3 spans 15 residues. Per the germline V gene, CDR1 is SGHAT and CDR2 is FQNNGV. Full variable domain (outside the CDR3, taken from reference TRBV11-2 and TRBJ1-2): EAGVAQSPRYKIIEKRQSVAFWCNPISGHATLYWYQQILGQGPKLLIQFQNNGVVDDSQLPKDRFSAERLKGVDSTLKIQPAKLEDSAVYLCASSSDGQGALGYTFGSGTRLTVV.

The rearrangement links TRBV13 to TRBJ2-2, with D tentatively TRBD1 (6 bases). CDR3 length: 16 residues. Germline values: CDR1 PRHDT, CDR2 FYEKMQ (reference sequence). V gave up 2 bases and J gave up 5 bases, with 15 bases separating them. CDR3 sequence reads: CASSLPTGIGTGELFF. The CDR3 nucleotides read TGTGCCAGCAGCTTACCGACAGGCATTGGAACCGGGGAGCTGTTTTTT.